A selection of T cell receptor beta chains follows, all from one sample in a study of cytomegalovirus exposure and HLA in healthy donors. The protocol was immunoSEQ multiplex PCR, while the TCRdb copy is restricted to in-frame clones and leaves out a portion. The sample has fewer than 150,000 clones, roughly 78% seen once. The specimen was PBMCs. The source of these receptors is a man aged 35-49 years in good health and CMV-seronegative. The CDR3 runs from the conserved cysteine through the conserved F or W. The D gene is left open where the match is weak. Size tells how often a clone was seen (once, few, many) or the class of an expanded clone, and some rows leave it out.

d_gene	v_gene	j_gene	abundance	CDR3nt	CDR3aa
TRBD2	TRBV28	TRBJ2-1	.	TGTGCCAGCAGTTTACCCCTAGCGGGATATAGGGTAAATGAGCAGTTCTTC	CASSLPLAGYRVNEQFF
.	TRBV5-1	TRBJ1-5	.	TGCGCCAGCAGCTTGGCGGTAAATCAGCCCCAGCATTTT	CASSLAVNQPQHF
.	TRBV6-1	TRBJ1-1	.	TGTGCCAGCAGTGGAGGGGGATGGACTGAAGCTTTCTTT	CASSGGGWTEAFF
.	TRBV5-4	TRBJ2-7	.	TGTGCCAGCAGCTTGGAGGCGGCGAGGGCCCACGAGCAGTACTTC	CASSLEAARAHEQYF
.	TRBV30	TRBJ1-5	.	TGTGCCTGGAGTGTAGGGCCCAGGGCAGGTCTGGATTTT	CAWSVGPRAGLDF
.	TRBV5-1	TRBJ1-2	.	TGCGCCAGCAGCTTGGAGGGGTTGGGTGGCTACACCTTC	CASSLEGLGGYTF
.	TRBV5-1	TRBJ2-3	.	TGCGCCAGCAGCTTATCGGCGGGCCGTAGCACAGATACGCAGTATTTT	CASSLSAGRSTDTQYF
.	TRBV15	TRBJ1-1	once	TGTGCCACCAGCAGAGATAAAAACACTGAAGCTTTCTTT	CATSRDKNTEAFF
.	TRBV2	TRBJ2-6	few	TGTGCCAGCAGGGAGCTATCTGGGGCCAACGTCCTGACTTTC	CASRELSGANVLTF
TRBD2	TRBV7-2	TRBJ2-2	.	TGTGCCAGCACCTCTCGGCGGGGGGAGAACACCGGGGAGCTGTTTTTT	CASTSRRGENTGELFF
.	TRBV6-1	TRBJ2-5	.	TGTGCCAGCAGTGAAGGAGGGCCGCAGACCCAGTACTTC	CASSEGGPQTQYF
TRBD1	TRBV7-9	TRBJ1-2	.	TGTGCCAGCAGCCGAGCACAGGGGACGGTGAACTATGGCTACACCTTC	CASSRAQGTVNYGYTF
TRBD2	TRBV9	TRBJ2-4	.	TGTGCCAGCAGCGGCCCACTAGCGGGAGGGGTCCAAAACATTCAGTACTTC	CASSGPLAGGVQNIQYF
.	TRBV6-7	TRBJ1-2	.	TGTGCCAGCAGTTACTCACGTGTGGACAGACCCATAATCGGCTACACCTTC	CASSYSRVDRPIIGYTF
TRBD2	TRBV15	TRBJ2-1	.	TGTGCCACCAGCAGAGATCGACTAGCGGGAATGGATGAGCAGTTCTTC	CATSRDRLAGMDEQFF
.	TRBV2	TRBJ1-2	.	TGTGCCAGCACCGAGGAGGGCGGATATTATGGCTACACCTTC	CASTEEGGYYGYTF
.	TRBV5-1	TRBJ2-7	.	TGCGCCAGCAGCTTGGTTCCAGGATTCAACGAGCAGTACTTC	CASSLVPGFNEQYF
.	TRBV5-8	TRBJ1-5	.	TGTGCCAGCAGCAGCTACAGGTTAGGGGCTCAGCCCCAGCATTTT	CASSSYRLGAQPQHF
TRBD1	TRBV28	TRBJ2-1	.	TGTGCTTCCGGGACAGGGGACAATGAGCAGTTCTTC	CASGTGDNEQFF
TRBD1	TRBV2	TRBJ1-5	.	TGTGCCAGCAGGACAGGGCCCGTGAGCAATCAGCCCCAGCATTTT	CASRTGPVSNQPQHF
.	TRBV29-1	TRBJ1-3	.	TGCAGCGTTGAAGATCTTCACACCATATATTTT	CSVEDLHTIYF
TRBD2	TRBV7-9	TRBJ2-5	.	TGTGCCAGCAGTTCTAGCGGGGTTTTAGAGACCCAGTACTTC	CASSSSGVLETQYF